A single sample is the source of the 5 T cell receptor beta chains below, sequenced in a study of long-term antiretroviral therapy in people with HIV. Researchers report immunoSEQ v3.0 was run at survey level. Repertoires were generated with immunoSEQ multiplex PCR, while TCRdb's copy carries only in-frame clones and drops some. The sample has over 30,000 clones, around 79% seen once. The sequences come from unsorted PBMCs, collected 0.6 years after starting antiretroviral therapy. Receptor source: a young man with HIV.

The chain recombines TRBV9 with TRBJ1-4; TRBD1 is a possible D gene (5 bases). Germline values: CDR1 SGDLS, CDR2 YYNGEE. CDR3 length equals 15 residues. Trimming took off 4 bases at V and 7 bases at J, with 17 bases between the two ends. CDR3 in DNA: TGTGCCAGCAGCAGCGGGGGAGGGGATGGTGAAAAACTGTTTTTT. This sequence encodes CASSSGGGDGEKLFF.

The chain joins TRBV7-2 to TRBJ2-7, with TRBD1 identical over 9 bases. The germline V gene encodes CDR1 SGHTA and CDR2 FQGNSA. Germline trimming cut 1 base from V and 5 bases from J; bases unmatched to any gene: 6. The CDR3 runs to 15 residues. The CDR3 loop is CASSLVLGTGHEQYF. The CDR3, as DNA: TGTGCCAGCAGCTTAGTTCTCGGGACAGGGCACGAGCAGTACTTC.

The CDR3 coding sequence is TGTGCCAGCAGTCAGTTCGGACCCGGGACAGGGGGCACGAACATTCAGTACTTC. Its translation: CASSQFGPGTGGTNIQYF. This rearrangement joins TRBV7-2 to TRBJ2-4, with TRBD1 matching over 12 bases. The V segment lost 6 bases and the J segment 7 bases; nucleotides outside the gene matches: 16. CDR1 and CDR2 from the germline V gene are SGHTA and FQGNSA. The CDR3 extends over 18 amino acids. The full variable domain, completed using reference TRBV7-2 and TRBJ2-4, is GAGVSQSPSNKVTEKGKDVELRCDPISGHTALYWYRQSLGQGLEFLIYFQGNSAPDKSGLPSDRFSAERTGGSVSTLTIQRTQQEDSAVYLCASSQFGPGTGGTNIQYFGAGTRLSVL.

This clone was observed a few times. V and J are TRBV28 and TRBJ2-7; D call uncertain. This CDR3 has 10 residues. The germline V gene has CDR1 MDHEN and CDR2 SYDVKM. V was trimmed by 5 bases and J by 4 bases, leaving 3 bases between them. The chain's CDR3 is CASSIYEQYF. CDR3 nucleotide sequence: TGTGCCAGCAGTATTTACGAGCAGTACTTC. The full variable domain, with the rest looked up from reference TRBV28 and TRBJ2-7, is DVKVTQSSRYLVKRTGEKVFLECVQDMDHENMFWYRQDPGLGLRLIYFSYDVKMKEKGDIPEGYSVSREKKERFSLILESASTNQTSMYLCASSIYEQYFGPGTRLTVT.

The V and J genes are TRBV7-2 and TRBJ2-7; D is uncertain. The CDR3 consists of 15 residues. Germline assignment: CDR1 SGHTA and CDR2 FQGNSA. V lost 4 bases to trimming and J lost 2 bases, with 15 bases between them. Here the CDR3 reads CASSSPGHLTYEQYF. The CDR3 nucleotides read TGTGCCAGCAGCTCTCCGGGCCACCTAACCTACGAGCAGTACTTC.